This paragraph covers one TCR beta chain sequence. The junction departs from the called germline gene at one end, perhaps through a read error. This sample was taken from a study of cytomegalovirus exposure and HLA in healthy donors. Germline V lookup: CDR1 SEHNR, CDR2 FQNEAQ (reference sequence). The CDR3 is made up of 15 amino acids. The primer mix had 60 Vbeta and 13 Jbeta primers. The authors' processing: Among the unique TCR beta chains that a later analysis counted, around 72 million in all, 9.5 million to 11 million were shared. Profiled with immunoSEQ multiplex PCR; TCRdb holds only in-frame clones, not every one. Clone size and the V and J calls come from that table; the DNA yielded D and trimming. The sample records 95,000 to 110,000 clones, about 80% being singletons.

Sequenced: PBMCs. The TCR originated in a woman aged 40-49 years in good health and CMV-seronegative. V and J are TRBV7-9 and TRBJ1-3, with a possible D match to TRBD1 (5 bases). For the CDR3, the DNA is TGTTCCAGCAGATTTCAGGGAGGCTCTGGAAACGCCATATATTTT. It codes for CSSRFQGGSGNAIYF.